The source of this T cell receptor (beta chain) is a study of T cell changes during pregnancy in multiple sclerosis. The protocol was immunoSEQ multiplex PCR, while the TCRdb copy is restricted to in-frame clones and leaves out a portion. The sample shows 60,000 to 65,000 clones, 92% of them seen only once. The sequencing used peripheral blood, collected in the second trimester of pregnancy. The sequence was obtained from a female donor in good health, enrolled as a control in a pregnancy study.

CDR3 amino acids: CASSGDSYGYTF. The DNA of the CDR3 is TGTGCCAGCAGTGGCGACAGCTATGGCTACACCTTC. The chain links TRBV6-6 to TRBJ1-2; a weak D match, TRBD1 (5 bases). CDR3 length equals 12 residues. The V end was cut by 5 bases, the J end by 4 bases, with 8 bases between. Germline CDR1 is MNHNY and CDR2 is SVGAGI (reference sequence).